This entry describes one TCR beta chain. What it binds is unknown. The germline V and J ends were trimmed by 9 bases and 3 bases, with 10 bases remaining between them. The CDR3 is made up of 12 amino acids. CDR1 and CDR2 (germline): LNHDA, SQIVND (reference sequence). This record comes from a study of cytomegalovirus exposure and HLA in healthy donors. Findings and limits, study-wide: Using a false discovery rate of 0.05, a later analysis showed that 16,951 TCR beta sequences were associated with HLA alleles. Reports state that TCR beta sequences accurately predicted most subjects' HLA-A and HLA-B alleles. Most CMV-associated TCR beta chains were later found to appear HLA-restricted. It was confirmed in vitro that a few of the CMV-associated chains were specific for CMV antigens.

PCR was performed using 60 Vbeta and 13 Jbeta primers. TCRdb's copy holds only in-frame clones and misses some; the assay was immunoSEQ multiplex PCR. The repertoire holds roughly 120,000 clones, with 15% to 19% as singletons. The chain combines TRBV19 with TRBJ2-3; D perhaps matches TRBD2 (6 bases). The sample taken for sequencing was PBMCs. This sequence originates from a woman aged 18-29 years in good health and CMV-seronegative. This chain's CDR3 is CASTDYTDTQYF. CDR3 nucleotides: TGTGCCAGCACGGACTATACAGATACGCAGTATTTT. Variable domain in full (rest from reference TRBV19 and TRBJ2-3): DGGITQSPKYLFRKEGQNVTLSCEQNLNHDAMYWYRQDPGQGLRLIYYSQIVNDFQKGDIAEGYSVSREKKESFPLTVTSAQKNPTAFYLCASTDYTDTQYFGPGTRLTVL.